Listed here is a single T cell receptor beta chain. What it binds is not known. Generated by immunoSEQ multiplex PCR, the TCRdb table keeps only in-frame clones and is missing some. The top ten hold approximately 2% of the sample, which has 60,000 to 80,000 clones, 74% seen once. The data are from a study of vaccination effects on CD4 cells after COVID-19. Study in general: Researchers reported culturing approximately 1.8 million PBMC in each well, adding approximately 10 IU/ml IL-2 and about 9.5 ug/ml peptides.

The germline CDR1 and CDR2 sequences are MNHEY and SVGAGI. V dropped 5 bases and J dropped 4; count of bases not matched to a gene: 4. The CDR3 spans 14 residues. Following culture for approximately ten days, CD4+ T cells were isolated. Two doses of BNT162b2 or mRNA-1273 vaccine were administered to participants. General study findings and limits: Just 1 of 255 vaccine-induced clones in healthy recipients was cross-reactive. Late in the post-vaccination period, infection-induced and vaccine-induced clones underwent marked clonal contraction.

Source: CD4+ T cells from PBMCs cultured without peptide, taken after COVID-19 vaccination. The rearrangement joins TRBV6-5 to TRBJ2-5; 10 bases line up with TRBD2. This TCR derives from a human donor who received a COVID-19 vaccine. CDR3 sequence reads: CASSTSGAGETQYF. CDR3 coding DNA: TGTGCCAGCAGTACTAGCGGGGCGGGAGAGACCCAGTACTTC.